A single sample gave rise to the 8 T cell receptor beta chains below, sequenced in a study of T cells in Graves' hyperthyroidism and ophthalmopathy (dated by TCRdb to the late 2010s). The receptor library was made with multiplex PCR. Sequencing was performed on an Illumina HiSeq 2000. The TCR beta CDR3 regions were amplified from the RNA transcripts. The TCR CDR3 was subjected to a first round of RT-PCR using the HTBI primer set and the Qiagen OneStep RT-PCR kit. TCRdb cleaned the public reads at Q25 with fastp, built clones with MiXCR and kept in-frame beta chains. CDR3 protein sequences are deduplicated, and each keeps its most common genes and DNA. For this sample the table gives 560,000 or so distinct CDR3 sequences, of which about 20% were detected only once. The ten largest clonotypes hold 45% to 50% of the sample. Sequencing input: blood. The receptors were sampled from a man aged 40-50 years with Graves' ophthalmopathy.

This clonotype has just a few counts. The chain combines TRBV6-1 with TRBJ2-2, with D perhaps given as TRBD1 or TRBD2 (5 bases each). The CDR3 loop spans 13 amino acids. Germline V gene data show CDR1 as MNHNS and CDR2 as SASEGT. Trimming stripped 8 bases from V and 2 bases from J, with 9 bases between. As DNA, the CDR3 is TGTGCCAGCCCCCGGGACAACACCGGGGAGCTGTTTTTT. This sequence encodes CASPRDNTGELFF.

The V gene is TRBV20-1, the J gene TRBJ1-2, with a tentative D call TRBD1 (6 bases). The CDR3 is 15 amino acids. CDR1 and CDR2 from the germline V gene are DFQATT and SNEGSKA (reference sequence). Trimming took off 0 bases at V and 3 bases at J, with 14 bases between the two ends. Here the CDR3 reads CSARDYGQYYYGYTF. As DNA, the CDR3 is TGCAGTGCTAGAGATTATGGACAGTACTACTATGGCTACACCTTC.

The chain has TRBV7-3 and TRBJ2-4; D not certain. CDR3 length: 13 amino acids. CDR1 and CDR2 (germline): SGHTA, FQGTGA. Trimming cost V 8 bases and J 9 bases, with 17 bases left between them. CDR3 nucleotide sequence: TGTGCCAGCGCCCCTACGGACGGTGGCATTCAGTACTTC. Translated, it gives CASAPTDGGIQYF.

The V call is TRBV5-1, the J call TRBJ1-4; 8 bases agree with TRBD1. Looked up from germline, CDR1 is SGHRS and CDR2 is YFSETQ. V trimming: 3 bases; J trimming: 5 bases; junction bases outside the gene matches: 6. This CDR3 spans 15 amino acids. DNA for the CDR3: TGCGCCAGCAGCTACGGACAGGGTGGGAATGAAAAACTGTTTTTT. Amino acid sequence: CASSYGQGGNEKLFF.

Remarks on this clonotype: Given a much more abundant clone one base away, this may be a read error. The chain links TRBV7-3 to TRBJ1-1; no reliable D call. The V end was cut by 5 bases, the J end by 4 bases, with 17 bases between. CDR1 is SGHTA and CDR2 is FQGTGA in the germline V gene. The CDR3 runs 15 residues. In DNA, the CDR3 is TGTGCCAGCAGCCGCCACGAGGGCCGGGGCACTGAAGCTTTCTTT. Protein product: CASSRHEGRGTEAFF.

This clonotype was recorded a few times. This chain joins TRBV5-6 and TRBJ1-3; D may be TRBD1 (5 bases). CDR3 size: 17 residues. V dropped 4 bases and J dropped 0 bases, with 17 bases sitting between them. Germline loops: CDR1 SGHDT, CDR2 YYEEEE. The CDR3 here is CASSAGLPGSSGNTIYF. The CDR3 DNA is TGTGCCAGCAGCGCGGGACTCCCCGGGAGCTCTGGAAACACCATATATTTT. Variable domain in full (rest from reference TRBV5-6 and TRBJ1-3): DAGVTQSPTHLIKTRGQQVTLRCSPKSGHDTVSWYQQALGQGPQFIFQYYEEEERQRGNFPDRFSGHQFPNYSSELNVNALLLGDSALYLCASSAGLPGSSGNTIYFGEGSWLTVV.

This chain links TRBV5-1 with TRBJ1-1; D not resolved. Germline V lookup: CDR1 SGHRS, CDR2 YFSETQ. This CDR3 has 14 residues. The V and J ends lost 0 bases and 5 bases respectively, with 11 bases between them. The DNA of the CDR3 is TGCGCCAGCAGCTTGGGGTGGGGTGATACTGAAGCTTTCTTT. The encoded protein is CASSLGWGDTEAFF.

This chain links TRBV6-1 with TRBJ2-3, with D perhaps matching TRBD1 (5 bases). This CDR3 has 12 amino acids. V gave up 10 bases and J gave up 1 base, with 9 bases separating them. The V gene's germline CDR1 is MNHNS and CDR2 SASEGT. CDR3 coding DNA: TGTGCCACCATACAGGGCACAGATACGCAGTATTTT. It translates to CATIQGTDTQYF.